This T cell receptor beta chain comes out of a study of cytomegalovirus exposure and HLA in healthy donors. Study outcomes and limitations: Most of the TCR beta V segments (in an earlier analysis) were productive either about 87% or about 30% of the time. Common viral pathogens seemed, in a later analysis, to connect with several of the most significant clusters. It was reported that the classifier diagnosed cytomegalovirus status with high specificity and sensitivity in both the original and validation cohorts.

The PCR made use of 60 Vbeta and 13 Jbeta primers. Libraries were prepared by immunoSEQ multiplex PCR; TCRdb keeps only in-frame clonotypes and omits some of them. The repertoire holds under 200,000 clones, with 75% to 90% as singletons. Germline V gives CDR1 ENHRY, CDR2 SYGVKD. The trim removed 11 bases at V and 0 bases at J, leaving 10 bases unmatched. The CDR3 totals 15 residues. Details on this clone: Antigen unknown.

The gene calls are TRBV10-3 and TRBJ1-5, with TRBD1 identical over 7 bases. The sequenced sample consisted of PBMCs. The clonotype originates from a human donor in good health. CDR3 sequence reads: CASSSQGDSNQPQHF. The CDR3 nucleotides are TGTGCCTCTAGCAGTCAGGGGGATAGCAATCAGCCCCAGCATTTT.